The present T cell receptor gamma chain was sequenced within a study of Vδ1+ human thymocytes. Study-wide findings and caveats: Unexpected Vdelta2 sequences could cause misinterpretation of bulk repertoire data. Many TRG clonotypes were shared between donors; TRD repertoires were essentially private. In the thymus, TRG and TRD repertoires looked highly polyclonal with Gaussian CDR3 lengths. Despite high sort purity, about 20% of thymic T cell receptor delta sequences were Vdelta2.

This CDR3 region has 14 residues. Germline assignment: CDR1 EGSNGY and CDR2 YDSYNSKV. Trimming removed 2 bases from V and 3 bases from J; junction bases left unmatched: 7. Vdelta1+ thymocyte sorts reached between about 97% and 99.6% purity. This clone was picked up a small number of times. The antigen is unknown. The template was reverse-transcribed extracted RNA. Multiplex PCR used pooled V-gene forward primers and a constant-region reverse primer to amplify CDR3s. TCRdb fed the multiplex PCR reads to CATT. Counted here are 25,000 to 35,000 gamma-chain clones, about 18% occurring once; the ten biggest clones make up 1.5% to 2%.

Sequenced material: Vdelta1+ gamma-delta thymocytes from the thymus. Subset in this sample: FACS-sorted CD3+ TCRalphabeta- TCRVdelta1+ TCRVdelta2- thymocytes. This receptor was taken from a boy under two years old who had congenital heart surgery. This chain joins TRGV2 and TRGJ1 or TRGJ2. CDR3 region: CATWDDHPYYKKLF. The CDR3 DNA sequence: TGTGCCACCTGGGACGATCACCCTTATTATAAGAAACTCTTT.